This TCR beta chain was captured in a study of T cells in Graves' hyperthyroidism and ophthalmopathy. Study observations and caveats: Median prediction lead before ophthalmopathy onset was 5.5 to 7 months with the model.

For this clonotype: Its antigen is unidentified. Sequence at one end of the junction differs from germline and may be a read error.

There are 16 residues in the CDR3. RNA transcripts provided the source from which TCR beta CDR3 regions were amplified. First-round RT-PCR targeting the TCR CDR3 was performed with the HTBI primer set. Via MiXCR, TCRdb re-called the multiplex PCR reads, giving one row per CDR3 protein. This sample has approximately 690,000 distinct CDR3 sequences, with 14% found just once. Enrolled ophthalmopathy patients presented with a Clinical Activity Score of at least 3, a NOSPECS grade of at least 4, and disease duration under 3 months. This TCR was recovered from a woman aged 50 to 60 with Graves' ophthalmopathy. The sample consisted of blood. The gene calls are TRBV12-3 or TRBV12-4 and TRBJ2-1; 9 bases line up with TRBD2. The CDR3 is CASSGGLAANYNKQFF. The CDR3 DNA reads TGTGCCAGCAGTGGGGGACTAGCCGCAAATTACAATAAGCAGTTCTTC.